This TCR beta chain comes out of a study of shared clonotypes between healthy human individuals. Deletions cut 3 bases from V and 10 bases from J, with 16 bases between. This CDR3 is 13 amino acids long. Germline loops: CDR1 LNHDA, CDR2 SQIVND (reference sequence). Source study methods: ImmunoSEQ supplied junction-only sequences lacking quality scores, so filtering was different. The assay was immunoSEQ multiplex PCR, and TCRdb's table has in-frame clones only and misses some. That table supplies the V and J calls and clone size; D and trimming were determined from the DNA. The sample shows 170,000 or so clones, 66% of them seen only once. About this clone: Its matching antigen is unknown.

Study-wide points: Sequencing depth was expected to influence donor clonotype sharing. Against clonotypes common to all four donors, non-shared ones had lower generation probabilities.

Into CD45RA+ naive and CD45RA-negative memory subsets, the CD4+ cells were split. The source material was memory CD4+ T cells sorted from blood. Subset given: CD45RA-negative fraction. This receptor was taken from a man aged 30 to 45 in good health. This chain joins TRBV19 and TRBJ2-7; perhaps TRBD2 as D (6 bases). The CDR3 reads CASSMNAAGSQYF. CDR3 nucleotides: TGTGCCAGTAGTATGAATGCAGCGGGCTCCCAGTACTTC.